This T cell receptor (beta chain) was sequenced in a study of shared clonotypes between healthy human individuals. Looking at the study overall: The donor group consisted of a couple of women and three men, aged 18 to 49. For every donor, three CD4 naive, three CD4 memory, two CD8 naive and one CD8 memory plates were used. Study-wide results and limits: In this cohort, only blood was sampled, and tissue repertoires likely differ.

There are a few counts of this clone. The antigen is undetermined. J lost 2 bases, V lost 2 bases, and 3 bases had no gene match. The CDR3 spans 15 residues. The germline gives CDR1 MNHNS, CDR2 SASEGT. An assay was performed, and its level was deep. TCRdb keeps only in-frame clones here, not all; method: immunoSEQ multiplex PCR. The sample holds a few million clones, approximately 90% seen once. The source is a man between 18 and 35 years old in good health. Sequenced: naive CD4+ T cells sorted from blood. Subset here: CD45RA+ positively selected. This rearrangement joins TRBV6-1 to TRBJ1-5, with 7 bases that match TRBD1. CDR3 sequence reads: CASSEQGVGNQPQHF. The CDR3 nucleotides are TGTGCCAGCAGTGAACAGGGGGTGGGCAATCAGCCCCAGCATTTT.